The rows below give T cell receptor beta chains drawn from one sample of a study of human T cells and chemical hapten exposure. Each CDR3 protein gets one entry after TCRdb re-called the RACE reads with MiXCR. The data contain 150,000 to 200,000 distinct CDR3 sequences, about a quarter of them singletons. The sequencing here drew on whole blood, taken in connection with sensitization to the hapten diphenylcyclopropenone (DPC). Source of these receptors: a woman younger than 35 with alopecia areata. Some clones in this sample may be carry-over from other donors' samples. CDR3s include the opening cysteine and the closing phenylalanine or tryptophan. Each record gives: clone size, V gene, J gene, CDR3 length, D gene, CDR3 DNA, CDR3 protein. A D gene is named only where the DNA matches it firmly. Clone size is shown for a subset of rows, as once, few, many or a class of expanded clone.

>NA|TRBV7-9|TRBJ2-3|22|TRBD2
TGTGCCAGCAGCCCGTGGACTAGCGGGGGGGCCCCTCTTAGTCCTAGCACAGATACGCAGTATTTT
CASSPWTSGGAPLSPSTDTQYF
>NA|TRBV10-2|TRBJ1-5|14|NA
TGCGCCAGCAGTGAGTCTTCAGGGAGTCAGCCCCAGCATTTT
CASSESSGSQPQHF
>NA|TRBV5-1|TRBJ2-3|13|NA
TGCGCCAGCAGCTTTCCGGGCACAGATACGCAGTATTTT
CASSFPGTDTQYF
>NA|TRBV9|TRBJ1-6|15|NA
TGTGCCAGCAGCCCCGTTACGGGAGCGAATTCACCCCTCCACTTT
CASSPVTGANSPLHF
>few|TRBV7-9|TRBJ2-7|16|NA
TGTGCCAGCAGCCAACTCCGCGGACTTTCACCCTACGAGCAGTACTTC
CASSQLRGLSPYEQYF
>once|TRBV5-1|TRBJ2-7|16|TRBD2
TGCGCCAGCAGCCCACTAGCGATAACCAGGGACTACGAGCAGTACTTC
CASSPLAITRDYEQYF
>few|TRBV27|TRBJ2-3|15|NA
TGTGCCAGCAGTTTTGGGCAGAGCTCCACAGATACGCAGTATTTT
CASSFGQSSTDTQYF
>NA|TRBV20-1|TRBJ2-7|10|NA
TGCAGTGCTAGATACTACGAGCAGTACTTC
CSARYYEQYF
>NA|TRBV15|TRBJ2-6|16|NA
TGTGCCACCAGCAGAGGGTGGGACTCTGGGGCCAACGTCCTGACTTTC
CATSRGWDSGANVLTF
>few|TRBV20-1|TRBJ2-7|16|NA
TGCAGTGCTAGAGATCAGGCAGGAGGAAAACCCTACGAGCAGTACTTC
CSARDQAGGKPYEQYF
>once|TRBV10-3|TRBJ2-3|15|TRBD2
TGTGCCATCAGGCGAGCGGGACCCCCGGGGGATACGCAGTATTTT
CAIRRAGPPGDTQYF
>few|TRBV15|TRBJ1-5|14|NA
TGTGCCACCAGCACACCCCAGGGTTATCAGCCCCAGCATTTT
CATSTPQGYQPQHF
>NA|TRBV10-3|TRBJ2-7|15|TRBD2
TGTGCCATCAGTGCCGGCGGGAGTGAGTCCTACGAGCAGTACTTC
CAISAGGSESYEQYF
>NA|TRBV19|TRBJ2-1|14|NA
TGTGCCAGTAGAAGTGACCGCTCCTACAATGAGCAGTTCTTC
CASRSDRSYNEQFF
>NA|TRBV6-2/TRBV6-3|TRBJ2-1|16|TRBD2
TGTGCCAGCAGTTACTCTAGCGGGGGGTTCTACAATGAGCAGTTCTTC
CASSYSSGGFYNEQFF
>few|TRBV25-1|TRBJ2-5|14|NA
TGTGCCAGCAGTGAATGGGGGGGCTGGGAGACCCAGTACTTC
CASSEWGGWETQYF
>few|TRBV11-2|TRBJ2-1|16|TRBD2
TGTGCCAGCAGCGACGCAGCGGGAGGAGTGGGGAATGAGCAGTTCTTC
CASSDAAGGVGNEQFF
>few|TRBV3-1|TRBJ1-4|15|NA
TGTGCCAGCAGCCAAGCTCGACTAGGGGGTGAAAAACTGTTTTTT
CASSQARLGGEKLFF
>few|TRBV20-1|TRBJ2-3|11|NA
TGCAGTGCTTTGCTCACAGATACGCAGTATTTT
CSALLTDTQYF
>NA|TRBV4-1|TRBJ2-7|12|TRBD2
TGCGCCAGCAGCCAAGCTAGCGGCGAGCAGTACTTC
CASSQASGEQYF
>many|TRBV9|TRBJ2-7|14|NA
TGTGCCAGCAGCGTAACCGGGAGAACTAGGGAGCAGTACTTC
CASSVTGRTREQYF
>few|TRBV20-1|TRBJ2-2|14|NA
TGCAGTGCTTGGGATTTAGTCCGGACCGGGGAGCTGTTTTTT
CSAWDLVRTGELFF
>NA|TRBV28|TRBJ1-4|17|NA
TGTGCCAGCAGTTTATCGCAGGAGGGGGCAACTAATGAAAAACTGTTTTTT
CASSLSQEGATNEKLFF
>NA|TRBV5-1|TRBJ1-5|14|TRBD1
TGCGCCAGCAGCTCCAGGGGGGGGAATCAGCCCCAGCATTTT
CASSSRGGNQPQHF
>NA|TRBV21-1|TRBJ2-5|14|NA
TGTGCCAGCAGCAGAGCAGTATCTAAAGAGACCCAGTACTTC
CASSRAVSKETQYF
>few|TRBV5-1|TRBJ2-1|13|NA
TGCGCCAGCAGCACCGGGGCCCAAGGAGAGCAGTTCTTC
CASSTGAQGEQFF
>few|TRBV24-1|TRBJ1-1|14|TRBD1
TGTGCCACCAGTGGATCAACAGGGGAGGCTGAAGCTTTCTTT
CATSGSTGEAEAFF
>NA|TRBV7-2|TRBJ2-7|19|NA
TGTGCCAGCAGCTTCAGGGCCACCAATAGGGGTCTTAGCTCCTACGAGCAGTACTTC
CASSFRATNRGLSSYEQYF
>many|TRBV28|TRBJ2-1|11|TRBD2
TGTGCCAGCAGCAGCGGGAGAGGACAGTTCTTC
CASSSGRGQFF
>NA|TRBV14|TRBJ2-1|13|NA
TGTGCCAGCAGCCAAGATCTCCTCAATGAGCAGTTCTTC
CASSQDLLNEQFF
>NA|TRBV6-2/TRBV6-3|TRBJ2-2|14|NA
TGTGCCAGCAGTTACCGTACTAGAAACGGGGAGCTGTTTTTT
CASSYRTRNGELFF
>NA|TRBV6-2/TRBV6-3|TRBJ2-2|16|NA
TGTGCCAGCAGTTATAGGCGAAGGCTGAACACCGGGGAGCTGTTTTTT
CASSYRRRLNTGELFF
>NA|TRBV27|TRBJ1-1|16|TRBD1
TGTGCCAGCAGTTTATCGGGTGGACAGGGTTTTCGGGAAGCTTTCTTT
CASSLSGGQGFREAFF
>NA|TRBV20-1|TRBJ1-4|10|NA
TGCAGTGCTGAATATGAAAAACTGTTTTTT
CSAEYEKLFF
>once|TRBV4-1|TRBJ1-2|16|NA
TGCGCCAGCAGCCAAGAATGGGGGATGCGTAACTATGGCTACACCTTC
CASSQEWGMRNYGYTF
>few|TRBV30|TRBJ1-2|13|NA
TGTGCCTGGAGTGTATCCGGGAGGAAAGGCTACACCTTC
CAWSVSGRKGYTF
>few|TRBV29-1|TRBJ2-3|13|TRBD1
TGCAGCGTTGAGTGGACAGGGATAGATACGCAGTATTTT
CSVEWTGIDTQYF
>NA|TRBV7-8|TRBJ2-5|18|NA
TGTGCCAGCAGCTTAGCATACAGGGCCCGGACTATCCAAGAGACCCAGTACTTC
CASSLAYRARTIQETQYF
>NA|TRBV7-2|TRBJ1-1|13|NA
TGTGCCAGCAGTTCCGGGGAGGACACTGAAGCTTTCTTT
CASSSGEDTEAFF
>NA|TRBV10-3|TRBJ2-3|12|NA
TGTGCCATCAGTGATGACACAGATACGCAGTATTTT
CAISDDTDTQYF
>NA|TRBV6-5|TRBJ1-6|12|NA
TGTGCCAGCAGTTACTCGAACTCACCCCTCCACTTT
CASSYSNSPLHF
>NA|TRBV5-1|TRBJ1-1|15|TRBD1
TGCGCCAGCAGTTTTACAGGGGGCCTGAACACTGAAGCTTTCTTT
CASSFTGGLNTEAFF
>NA|TRBV10-2|TRBJ2-2|16|TRBD1
TGCGCCAGCTTATTCGACAGGGGAGGTCGGACCGGGGAGCTGTTTTTT
CASLFDRGGRTGELFF
>few|TRBV9|TRBJ1-2|15|NA
TGTGCCAGCAGCCCTCAACAGGTCCCCACGGGGGGCTACACCTTC
CASSPQQVPTGGYTF
>few|TRBV10-3|TRBJ2-1|15|NA
TGTGCCACGGGGGGCTCGGCGGGACCCTACAATGAGCAGTTCTTC
CATGGSAGPYNEQFF
>NA|TRBV7-6|TRBJ2-2|20|TRBD2
TGTGCCAGCAGCGCACGTCTGACTAGCGGGGGGGCCAAGAACACCGGGGAGCTGTTTTTT
CASSARLTSGGAKNTGELFF
>few|TRBV7-9|TRBJ2-7|15|NA
TGTGCCAGCAGCGCCAAACAGGGAAGAGTCTACGAGCAGTACTTC
CASSAKQGRVYEQYF
>few|TRBV4-1|TRBJ2-5|13|TRBD2
TGCGCCAGCAGCCGACTAGCCGTCGAGACCCAGTACTTC
CASSRLAVETQYF
>NA|TRBV5-1|TRBJ2-5|15|NA
TGCGCCAGCAGCCCACTCGATAGATTGGGGGAGACCCAGTACTTC
CASSPLDRLGETQYF
>NA|TRBV20-1|TRBJ1-2|16|TRBD1
TGCAGTGCTAGAGTCTCTTCTGGGACAGGGGGCTGGGGCTACACCTTC
CSARVSSGTGGWGYTF
>few|TRBV7-3|TRBJ2-1|16|TRBD2
TGTGCCAGCAGCTTAAGTAGGTCTAGCGGGGGCCGGGAGCAGTTCTTC
CASSLSRSSGGREQFF
>many|TRBV6-2/TRBV6-3|TRBJ2-5|15|NA
TGTGCCAGCAGTTACTCCTCCGGCGGGCGGGAGACCCAGTACTTC
CASSYSSGGRETQYF
>many|TRBV27|TRBJ2-7|15|TRBD2
TGTGCCAGCAGTTTCGGGCTAGCGGGAGAATACGAGCAGTACTTC
CASSFGLAGEYEQYF
>few|TRBV20-1|TRBJ2-7|15|NA
TGCAGTGCTAGAGTCGGGACCCGAATTTCCTACGAGCAGTACTTC
CSARVGTRISYEQYF
>NA|TRBV4-3|TRBJ2-7|16|NA
TGCGCCAGCAGCCAAGGGACTGGCGACTCTGCCTACGAGCAGTACTTC
CASSQGTGDSAYEQYF